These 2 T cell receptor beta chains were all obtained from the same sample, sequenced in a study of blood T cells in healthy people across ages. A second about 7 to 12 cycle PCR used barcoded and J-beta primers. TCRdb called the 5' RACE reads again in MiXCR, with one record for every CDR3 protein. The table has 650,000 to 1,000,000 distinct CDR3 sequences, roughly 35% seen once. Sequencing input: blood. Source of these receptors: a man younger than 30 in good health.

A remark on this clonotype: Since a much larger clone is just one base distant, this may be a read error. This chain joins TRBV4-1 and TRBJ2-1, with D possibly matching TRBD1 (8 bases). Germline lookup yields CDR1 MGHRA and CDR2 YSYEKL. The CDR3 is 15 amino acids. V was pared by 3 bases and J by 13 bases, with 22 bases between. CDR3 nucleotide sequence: TGCGCCAGCAGCCACTTCGGACAGGGAGGGGAGACCCAGTTCTTC. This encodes CASSHFGQGGETQFF.

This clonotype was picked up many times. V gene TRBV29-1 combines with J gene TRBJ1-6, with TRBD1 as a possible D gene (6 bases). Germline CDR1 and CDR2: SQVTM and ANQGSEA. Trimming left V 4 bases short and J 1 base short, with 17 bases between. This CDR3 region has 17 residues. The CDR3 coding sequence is TGCAGCGTTGGGACAGCCGGCCGTAGGTCCTATAATTCACCCCTCCACTTT. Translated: CSVGTAGRRSYNSPLHF.